This record looks at one T cell receptor beta chain sequence and its context. Its antigen is undetermined. This sample stems from a study of beta chain features in type 1 diabetes. Background on the study: Patient and healthy donor groups were alike in age, gender and cell yields. Summed over all samples, the examined sorted cells came to about 110 million. Overall study results and limits: Moderately but significantly shorter TCRB CDR3s were found in Type 1 diabetes patients in all four CD4+ subsets. HLA effects on TCRB rearrangement stayed unresolved here.

Reverse transcription of all isolated RNA meant that expressed TCRB transcripts were sequenced. Repertoires were generated with immunoSEQ multiplex PCR, while TCRdb's copy carries only in-frame clones and drops some. The table has about 300,000 clones, 13% seen once. V was trimmed by 2 bases and J by 4 bases, leaving 8 bases between them. Germline V gives CDR1 MNHNY, CDR2 SVGAGI (reference sequence). The CDR3 is 13 residues long. This clonotype originated in a woman aged 18-35 years with type 1 diabetes. Sequencing was done on a sample of naive CD4+ T cells from blood. The chain recombines TRBV6-6 with TRBJ1-1; tentatively, D is TRBD1 (5 bases). DNA of the CDR3: TGTGCCAGCAGTTACGCGGGGGGCACTGAAGCTTTCTTT. This encodes CASSYAGGTEAFF.